The T cell receptor beta chain described here comes from a study of metastatic and nonmetastatic thyroid tumors. This clone was seen repeatedly, ten times or more. Every patient was untreated before thyroid surgery. CDR1 SGHAT and CDR2 FQNNGV come from the germline V gene. CDR3 length: 14 amino acids. The V end was cut by 5 bases, the J end by 5 bases, with 15 bases between. TCRdb reanalyzed the PCR reads via MiXCR. The top ten clones hold approximately 9.8% of a sample with about 41,000 clones, more than 25% of them seen once. Sequencing used blood. The chain joins TRBV11-2 to TRBJ2-5; possible D gene TRBD1, 5 bases. The clonotype was recovered from a male donor with papillary thyroid cancer or a benign thyroid nodule (not recorded which). Some clones in this sample may be carry-over from other donors' samples. The DNA for the CDR3 is TGTGCCAGCAGCCTGGGAAGGGGATCGGAGACCCAGTACTTC. It encodes CASSLGRGSETQYF.